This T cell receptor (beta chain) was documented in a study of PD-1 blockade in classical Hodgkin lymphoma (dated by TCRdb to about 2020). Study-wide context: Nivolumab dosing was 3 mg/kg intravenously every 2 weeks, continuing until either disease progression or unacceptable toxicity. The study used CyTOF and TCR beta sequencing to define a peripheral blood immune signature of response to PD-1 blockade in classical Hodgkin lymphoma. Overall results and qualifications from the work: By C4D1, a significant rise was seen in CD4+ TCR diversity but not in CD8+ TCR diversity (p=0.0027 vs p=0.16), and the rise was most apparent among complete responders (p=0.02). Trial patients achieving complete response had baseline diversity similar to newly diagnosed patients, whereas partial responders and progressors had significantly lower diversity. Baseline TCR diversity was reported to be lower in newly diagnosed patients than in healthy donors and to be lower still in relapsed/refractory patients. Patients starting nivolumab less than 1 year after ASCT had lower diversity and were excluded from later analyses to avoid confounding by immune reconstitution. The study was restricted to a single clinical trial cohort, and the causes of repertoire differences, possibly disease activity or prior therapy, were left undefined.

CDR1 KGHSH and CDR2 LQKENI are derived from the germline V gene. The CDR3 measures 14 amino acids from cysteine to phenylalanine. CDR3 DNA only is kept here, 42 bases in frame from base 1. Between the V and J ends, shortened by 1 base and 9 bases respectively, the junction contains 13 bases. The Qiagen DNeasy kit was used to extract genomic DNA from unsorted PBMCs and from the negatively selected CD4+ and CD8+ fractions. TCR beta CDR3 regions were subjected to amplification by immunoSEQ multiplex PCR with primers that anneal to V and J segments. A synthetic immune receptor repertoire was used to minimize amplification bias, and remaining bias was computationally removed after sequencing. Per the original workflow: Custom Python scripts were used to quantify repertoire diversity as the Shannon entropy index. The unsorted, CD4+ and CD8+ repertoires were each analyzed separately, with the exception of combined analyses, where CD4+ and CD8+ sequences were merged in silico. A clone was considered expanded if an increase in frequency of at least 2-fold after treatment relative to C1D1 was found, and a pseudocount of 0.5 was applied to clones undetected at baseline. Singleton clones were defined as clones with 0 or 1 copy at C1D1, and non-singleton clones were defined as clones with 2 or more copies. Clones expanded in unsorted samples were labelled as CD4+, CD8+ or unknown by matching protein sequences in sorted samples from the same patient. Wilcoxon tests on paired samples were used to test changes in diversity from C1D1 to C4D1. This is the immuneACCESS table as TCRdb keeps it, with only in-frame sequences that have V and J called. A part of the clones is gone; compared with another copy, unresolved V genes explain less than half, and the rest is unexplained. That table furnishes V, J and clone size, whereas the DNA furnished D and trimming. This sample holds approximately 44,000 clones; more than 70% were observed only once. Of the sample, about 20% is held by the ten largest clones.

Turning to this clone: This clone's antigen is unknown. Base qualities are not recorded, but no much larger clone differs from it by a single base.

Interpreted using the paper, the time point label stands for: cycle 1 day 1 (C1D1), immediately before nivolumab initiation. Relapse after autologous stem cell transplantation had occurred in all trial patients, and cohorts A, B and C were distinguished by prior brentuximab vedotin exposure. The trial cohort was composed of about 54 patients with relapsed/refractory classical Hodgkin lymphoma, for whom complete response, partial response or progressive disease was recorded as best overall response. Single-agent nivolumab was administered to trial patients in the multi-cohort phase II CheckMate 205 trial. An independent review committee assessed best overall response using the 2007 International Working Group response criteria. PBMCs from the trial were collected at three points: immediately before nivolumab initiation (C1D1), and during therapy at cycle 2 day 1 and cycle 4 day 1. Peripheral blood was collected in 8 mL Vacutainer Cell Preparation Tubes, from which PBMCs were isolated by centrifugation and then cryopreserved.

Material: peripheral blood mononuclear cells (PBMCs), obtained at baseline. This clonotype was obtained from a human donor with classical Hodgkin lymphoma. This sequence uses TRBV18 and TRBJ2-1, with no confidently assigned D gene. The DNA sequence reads TGTGCCAGCTCACCACTTGACACCCTTGGTGAGCAGTTCTTC. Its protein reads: CASSPLDTLGEQFF.